This TCR beta chain was recorded in a study of T cells in Graves' hyperthyroidism and ophthalmopathy. There were TCR beta CDR3 regions amplified from RNA transcripts. HTBI primers were the set used in a first-round RT-PCR of the TCR CDR3. TCRdb re-called the multiplex PCR reads through MiXCR, storing one row per CDR3 protein. The sample consists of 450,000 to 650,000 distinct CDR3 sequences, 20% of them appearing once. Remarks on this clonotype: Its specificity is unknown.

Study findings and constraints: A 13 V-J signature model discriminated ophthalmopathy versus stable hyperthyroidism.

The junction had 4 bases not matched to a gene; V was cut back by 5 bases and J by 3 bases. Germline CDR1 is SQVTM and CDR2 is ANQGSEA. This CDR3 is built from 13 residues. Source material: blood. The gene calls are TRBV29-1 and TRBJ1-2; 9 bases agree with TRBD1. The receptor was derived from a man between 18 and 29 years old with Graves' hyperthyroidism. In DNA, the CDR3 is TGCAGCGTTTCGGACAGGGGCGACTATGGCTACACCTTC. This sequence encodes CSVSDRGDYGYTF.